These 15 T cell receptor beta chains were all obtained from the same sample, sequenced in a study of T cell clonotyping in hematopoietic cell transplantation. Data came from immunoSEQ multiplex PCR; TCRdb stores just in-frame clones and leaves some out. The sample has roughly 30,000 clones, roughly 91% seen once; the top ten hold around 2%. Time point given: recipient sample about 28 days before transplant, after cytoreduction. Sample: peripheral blood mononuclear cells, taken before stem cell transplant. These TCRs come from a man aged 45 to 65 with acute myeloid leukemia. Some clones in this sample may be carry-over from other donors' samples.

This sequence joins TRBV5-1 and TRBJ2-2; D possibly corresponds to TRBD1 (5 bases). Germline assignment: CDR1 SGHRS and CDR2 YFSETQ. The CDR3 length is 14 residues. V lost 4 bases to trimming and J lost 6 bases, with 13 bases between them. In DNA, the CDR3 is TGCGCCAGCAGCCCTGGACCCAGGGCCGGGGAGCTGTTTTTT. Protein sequence: CASSPGPRAGELFF.

The rearrangement links TRBV30 to TRBJ1-2; 8 bases are a match to TRBD1. Germline CDR1 and CDR2: GTSNPN and SVGIG (reference sequence). The length of the CDR3 is 14 residues. V was clipped by 3 bases and J by 8 bases; unmatched bases: 11. Written as DNA, the CDR3 is TGTGCCTGGAGCCAAACGCAGGGGGCGCGGGGCTACACCTTC. Its protein product is CAWSQTQGARGYTF.

V and J are TRBV2 and TRBJ1-3; maybe TRBD1 (5 bases). Germline V lookup: CDR1 SNHLY, CDR2 FYNNEI. CDR3 length equals 13 residues. Trimming removed 6 bases at V and 4 bases at J, with 10 bases between. CDR3 loop: CASRQGPGNTIYF. The CDR3 nucleotides are TGTGCCAGCAGGCAGGGCCCGGGAAACACCATATATTTT.

The rearrangement links TRBV6-1 to TRBJ2-2, with TRBD2 matching over 8 bases. The germline V gene has CDR1 MNHNS and CDR2 SASEGT. This CDR3 spans 15 amino acids. Losses at the gene ends were 5 bases for V and 8 bases for J; bases not matched to a gene: 10. CDR3 coding DNA: TGTGCCAGCAGTCCGGGACTAGGATTCCCAGGGGAGCTGTTTTTT. Translated, it gives CASSPGLGFPGELFF.

This chain links TRBV9 with TRBJ1-3, with 7 bases lining up with TRBD1. The CDR3 consists of 15 residues. J was trimmed by 2 bases and V by 3 bases; bases with no gene match: 5. The V gene's germline CDR1 is SGDLS and CDR2 YYNGEE. The CDR3 protein is CASSATGRAGNTIYF. The CDR3 region has the DNA TGTGCCAGCAGCGCGACAGGGAGGGCTGGAAACACCATATATTTT. Filled out from reference TRBV9 and TRBJ1-3, the complete variable domain reads DSGVTQTPKHLITATGQRVTLRCSPRSGDLSVYWYQQSLDQGLQFLIQYYNGEERAKGNILERFSAQQFPDLHSELNLSSLELGDSALYFCASSATGRAGNTIYFGEGSWLTVV.

The chain has TRBV5-4 and TRBJ2-1, with 8 bases matching TRBD1. The CDR3 has 15 residues. Germline loops: CDR1 SGHNT, CDR2 YYREEE (reference sequence). J gave up 5 bases and V 0 bases, and 4 bases lay outside the gene matches. CDR3 nucleotides: TGTGCCAGCAGCTTGGGACAGGGGTATAACAATGAGCAGTTCTTC. It encodes CASSLGQGYNNEQFF.

This chain links TRBV30 with TRBJ1-2; TRBD1 matches 10 bases. The V gene end was trimmed by 0 bases and the J gene end by 8 bases; junction bases not matched to a gene: 9. Per germline, CDR1 GTSNPN and CDR2 SVGIG (reference sequence). The CDR3 covers 15 residues. This chain's CDR3 is CAWSVLGTGVGGYTF. The CDR3, as DNA: TGTGCCTGGAGTGTACTAGGGACAGGGGTAGGGGGCTACACCTTC.

This chain connects TRBV5-1 to TRBJ2-2; a weak D match, TRBD1 (6 bases). Germline loops: CDR1 SGHRS, CDR2 YFSETQ. This CDR3 contains 14 residues. Trimming shortened V by 3 bases and J by 6 bases, and 12 bases separated the two germline ends. In nucleotides, the CDR3 is TGCGCCAGCAGCTCCGGGACACGGGCCGGGGAGCTGTTTTTT. Translated: CASSSGTRAGELFF.

This chain connects TRBV9 to TRBJ2-2, with 10 positions matching TRBD2. CDR1 and CDR2 (germline): SGDLS, YYNGEE. The V and J ends lost 3 bases and 5 bases, in that order; junction bases with no gene match: 10. The CDR3 extends over 17 amino acids. This CDR3 is CASSAIAGGPGTGELFF. As DNA, the CDR3 is TGTGCCAGCAGCGCTATAGCGGGGGGTCCAGGGACCGGGGAGCTGTTTTTT.

This clone appeared a few times. This chain connects TRBV7-9 to TRBJ1-6; a possible D gene is TRBD1 (5 bases). CDR1 is SEHNR and CDR2 is FQNEAQ in the germline V gene (reference sequence). V was shortened by 8 bases and J by 7 bases, with 18 bases between the two germline ends. The CDR3 is 15 amino acids. CDR3 residues: CASSKRDGKNSPLHF. For the CDR3, the DNA is TGTGCCAGCTCTAAGAGGGACGGCAAGAATTCACCCCTCCACTTT.

The rearrangement links TRBV15 to TRBJ1-2, with a weak D call TRBD1 (5 bases). Germline V CDR1 and CDR2: LNHNV, YYDKDF (reference sequence). V gave up 0 bases and J gave up 8 bases, with 13 bases separating them. CDR3 length: 14 amino acids. The chain's CDR3 is CATSRDMRDGGYTF. CDR3 coding DNA: TGTGCCACCAGCAGAGATATGAGGGACGGAGGCTACACCTTC.

CDR3 in DNA: TGCGCCAGCAGTGGGAACGGGAACTATGGCTACACCTTC. Protein product: CASSGNGNYGYTF. This chain connects TRBV4-1 to TRBJ1-2, with no clear D. The germline V gene has CDR1 MGHRA and CDR2 YSYEKL. V was trimmed by 6 bases and J by 2 bases, leaving 10 bases between them. CDR3 length: 13 amino acids.

The chain couples TRBV15 to TRBJ2-1; TRBD2 matches 14 bases. V trimming: 3 bases; J trimming: 5 bases; junction bases outside the gene matches: 3. The CDR3 spans 16 residues. Germline lookup yields CDR1 LNHNV and CDR2 YYDKDF (reference sequence). CDR3 sequence (DNA): TGTGCCACCAGCAGCGGACTAGCGGGAGGTGACAATGAGCAGTTCTTC. It is translated as CATSSGLAGGDNEQFF.

V gene TRBV19 combines with J gene TRBJ1-4; D uncertain. The V end was cut by 6 bases, the J end by 1 base, with 6 bases between. This CDR3 comprises 13 residues. The germline gives CDR1 LNHDA, CDR2 SQIVND (reference sequence). The DNA of the CDR3 is TGTGCCAGTAGCTTCGGAACTAATGAAAAACTGTTTTTT. It encodes CASSFGTNEKLFF.

The chain joins TRBV4-1 to TRBJ2-2; TRBD1 is a possible D gene (5 bases). Germline loops: CDR1 MGHRA, CDR2 YSYEKL. CDR3 length: 15 amino acids. Trimming left V 1 base short and J 0 bases short, with 6 bases between. The CDR3, as DNA: TGCGCCAGCAGCCAAGGGACATCGAACACCGGGGAGCTGTTTTTT. This translates into CASSQGTSNTGELFF.